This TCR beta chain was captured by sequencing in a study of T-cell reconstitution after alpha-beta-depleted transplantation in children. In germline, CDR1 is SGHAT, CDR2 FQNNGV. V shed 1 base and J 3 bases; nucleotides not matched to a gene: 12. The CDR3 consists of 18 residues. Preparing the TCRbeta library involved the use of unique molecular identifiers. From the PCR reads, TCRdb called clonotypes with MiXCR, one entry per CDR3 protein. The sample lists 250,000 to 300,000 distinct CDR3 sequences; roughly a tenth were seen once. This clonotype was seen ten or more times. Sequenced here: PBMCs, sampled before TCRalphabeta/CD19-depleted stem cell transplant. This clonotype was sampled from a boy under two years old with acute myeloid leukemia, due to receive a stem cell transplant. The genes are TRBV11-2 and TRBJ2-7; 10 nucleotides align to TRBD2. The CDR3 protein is CASSLVASGSRVHYEQYF. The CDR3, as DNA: TGTGCCAGCAGCTTAGTGGCTAGCGGGAGCAGAGTCCACTACGAGCAGTACTTC.